This entry lists 19 T cell receptor beta chains sequenced from one sample in a study of T cells in Graves' hyperthyroidism and ophthalmopathy (dated 2019 in TCRdb). Library preparation used multiplex PCR. The sample was run on an Illumina HiSeq 2000. TCR beta CDR3 regions were amplified from RNA transcripts. A first-round RT-PCR of the TCR CDR3 used the HTBI primer set with the Qiagen OneStep RT-PCR kit. Through fastp at Q25 and MiXCR, TCRdb rebuilt clones from the public reads, retaining in-frame beta chains. All rows with the same CDR3 protein become a single entry with the most common DNA and genes. The sample profile shows a few hundred thousand distinct CDR3 sequences; about an eighth of them were found once. Roughly 33% of the sample is in the top ten clones. Sequenced: blood. Receptors originate from a woman between 35 and 50 years old with Graves' ophthalmopathy.

The table lists this clonotype with many counts. The rearrangement links TRBV6-1 to TRBJ2-1, with TRBD1 identical over 7 bases. The V gene end was trimmed by 6 bases and the J gene end by 5 bases; junction bases not matched to a gene: 7. This CDR3 contains 14 residues. The germline V gene encodes CDR1 MNHNS and CDR2 SASEGT. DNA of the CDR3: TGTGCCAGCAGGCAGGGGGTATTAGACAATGAGCAGTTCTTC. Protein sequence: CASRQGVLDNEQFF.

This clonotype was seen at least ten times. J is TRBJ1-1 and V is TRBV12-3 or TRBV12-4; no clear D gene. Deletions cut 2 bases from V and 1 base from J, with 11 bases between. CDR3 length: 15 amino acids. The CDR3 spells CASSLMGLRNTEAFF. CDR3 sequence (DNA): TGTGCCAGCAGTTTAATGGGTCTGCGGAACACTGAAGCTTTCTTT.

This clonotype was seen ten or more times. The chain is built from TRBV29-1 and TRBJ1-1; 7 nucleotides line up with TRBD1. The V and J ends lost 5 bases and 4 bases, in that order; junction bases with no gene match: 4. CDR1 is SQVTM and CDR2 is ANQGSEA in the germline V gene. There are 12 residues in the CDR3. CDR3 residues: CSVQGGGTEAFF. The CDR3 region has the DNA TGCAGCGTTCAGGGGGGAGGCACTGAAGCTTTCTTT.

This chain connects TRBV29-1 to TRBJ2-1, with TRBD1 matching 9 bases. The ends lost 0 bases at V and 3 bases at J; junction bases unmatched: 12. This CDR3 is 18 amino acids long. Germline assignment: CDR1 SQVTM and CDR2 ANQGSEA. The CDR3 coding sequence is TGCAGCGTTGAAGACATCCTACAGGGACAGGGACACTACAATGAGCAGTTCTTC. Its protein product is CSVEDILQGQGHYNEQFF.

This clonotype was detected many times. The chain carries TRBV11-3 and TRBJ2-7; D not certain. The germline CDR1 and CDR2 sequences are SGHNT and YENEEA. The CDR3 covers 14 residues. V lost 8 bases, J lost 0 bases, and 14 bases lay in between. In DNA, the CDR3 is TGTGCCAGCTCCCCTTCGCCGGGCTCCTACGAGCAGTACTTC. Its translation: CASSPSPGSYEQYF.

This chain's CDR3 is CASRRTGASGNTIYF. The DNA of the CDR3 is TGTGCCAGCAGGAGAACAGGGGCCTCTGGAAACACCATATATTTT. J is TRBJ1-3 and V is TRBV6-1, with TRBD1 matching over 7 bases. Germline CDR1 MNHNS, CDR2 SASEGT. V dropped 6 bases and J dropped 0; count of bases not matched to a gene: 5. The CDR3 is 15 amino acids.

This clonotype was counted only a few times. Without the conserved terminal phenylalanine or tryptophan, this CDR3 likely stems from a read error. The chain recombines TRBV19 with TRBJ1-1; D is ambiguous. The V and J ends lost 5 bases and 0 bases respectively, with 7 bases between them. The CDR3 loop spans 13 amino acids. The germline gives CDR1 LNHDA, CDR2 SQIVND (reference sequence). As DNA, the CDR3 is TGTGCCAGTAGTCAGAACTTGAACACTGAAGCTTTCCTT. Encoded protein: CASSQNLNTEAFL.

In its sample, this clonotype was seen many times. V usage is TRBV10-3 and J usage is TRBJ1-1; a possible D gene is TRBD1 (6 bases). Germline V lookup: CDR1 ENHRY, CDR2 SYGVKD. The V end lost 0 bases, the J end lost 5 bases, and 16 bases lay between the germline ends. The length of the CDR3 is 16 residues. CDR3 nucleotides: TGTGCCATCAGTGAGTCAGCAGGGGTCCGGGGAACTGAAGCTTTCTTT. Its translation: CAISESAGVRGTEAFF.

This clonotype occurred many times. This chain uses TRBV29-1 with TRBJ2-1, with a tentative D call TRBD1 (5 bases). The CDR3 is 13 residues long. Germline V gene data show CDR1 as SQVTM and CDR2 as ANQGSEA. Deletions cut 4 bases from V and 4 bases from J, with 11 bases between. Written as DNA, the CDR3 is TGCAGCGTTGGAATGGACACGTACAATGAGCAGTTCTTC. Its translation is CSVGMDTYNEQFF.

This clonotype occurred many times. The V and J genes are TRBV28 and TRBJ2-7, with 9 bases lining up with TRBD1. V gave up 2 bases and J gave up 2 bases; unmatched junction bases: 4. Germline loops: CDR1 MDHEN, CDR2 SYDVKM. This CDR3 region has 15 residues. The CDR3 nucleotides are TGTGCCAGCAGTTTAGGGGGACAGGGCACCTACGAGCAGTACTTC. It translates to CASSLGGQGTYEQYF.

This clonotype was counted ten times or more. The chain combines TRBV5-1 with TRBJ1-1, with TRBD1 identical over 7 bases. The CDR3 covers 15 residues. J lost 4 bases, V lost 3 bases, and 9 bases had no gene match. Germline CDR1 SGHRS, CDR2 YFSETQ. The CDR3 reads CASSSFDSGGTEAFF. Written as DNA, the CDR3 is TGCGCCAGCAGCTCATTCGACTCAGGGGGCACTGAAGCTTTCTTT.

This clonotype has a count of ten or more. This sequence joins TRBV20-1 and TRBJ1-1; no definite D call. The CDR3 contains 12 residues. Germline V lookup: CDR1 DFQATT, CDR2 SNEGSKA (reference sequence). V was cut by 6 bases and J by 3 bases, with 11 bases left in between. CDR3 sequence (DNA): TGCAGTGCCTCGCGGCCACACACTGAAGCTTTCTTT. Encoded protein: CSASRPHTEAFF.

Ten or more counts support this clonotype. The chain uses TRBV27 and TRBJ2-5; tentative D call: TRBD2 (5 bases). V dropped 3 bases and J dropped 3 bases, with 8 bases sitting between them. Germline V gives CDR1 MNHEY, CDR2 SMNVEV (reference sequence). This CDR3 has 13 amino acids. CDR3 loop: CASSFSGKETQYF. In nucleotides, the CDR3 is TGTGCCAGCAGTTTCAGCGGAAAAGAGACCCAGTACTTC.

This clonotype showed up many times. The chain is built from TRBV7-9 and TRBJ2-1; TRBD1 or TRBD2 may be the D gene (5 bases each). Germline loops: CDR1 SEHNR, CDR2 FQNEAQ (reference sequence). CDR3 size: 17 residues. V was trimmed by 5 bases and J by 5 bases, leaving 22 bases between them. The CDR3 sequence is CASSPSPPGRLDNEQFF. CDR3 coding DNA: TGTGCCAGCAGCCCGTCCCCCCCGGGACGGCTGGACAATGAGCAGTTCTTC.

The rearrangement uses TRBV5-4 and TRBJ1-1; D is unclear. Per the germline V gene, CDR1 is SGHNT and CDR2 is YYREEE (reference sequence). Trimming stripped 4 bases from V and 0 bases from J, with 13 bases between. This CDR3 region has 15 residues. CDR3 nucleotides: TGTGCCAGCAGCCCCGCCCCGGGTATGAACACTGAAGCTTTCTTT. It codes for CASSPAPGMNTEAFF.

A note on this clonotype: A much larger clone lies one base from this, so it may be a read error. The chain recombines TRBV27 with TRBJ2-1; a weak D match, TRBD1 (7 bases). Germline V gives CDR1 MNHEY, CDR2 SMNVEV (reference sequence). This CDR3 comprises 14 residues. As DNA, the CDR3 is TGTGCCAGCAGTTTGCAGGGGGGCAAGGGTGAGCGGTTCTTC. This codes for CASSLQGGKGERFF.

The chain is built from TRBV11-2 and TRBJ1-1, with D unresolved. V was shortened by 3 bases and J by 7 bases, with 15 bases between the two germline ends. Germline V gene sequence: CDR1 SGHAT, CDR2 FQNNGV. The CDR3 runs to 14 residues. This CDR3 is CASSFAGPNGEAFF. Written as DNA, the CDR3 is TGTGCCAGCAGCTTTGCAGGACCTAACGGTGAAGCTTTCTTT.

The table lists this clonotype with many counts. The V and J genes are TRBV29-1 and TRBJ1-1; possible D gene TRBD1, 5 bases. The length of the CDR3 is 13 residues. Trimming removed 0 bases at V and 5 bases at J, with 10 bases between. Germline CDR1 and CDR2: SQVTM and ANQGSEA. The CDR3 nucleotides read TGCAGCGTTGAAGAGGTGAGGGGTACTGAAGCTTTCTTT. This encodes CSVEEVRGTEAFF. Combining the CDR3 with reference TRBV29-1 and TRBJ1-1 gives the whole variable domain SAVISQKPSRDICQRGTSLTIQCQVDSQVTMMFWYRQQPGQSLTLIATANQGSEATYESGFVIDKFPISRPNLTFSTLTVSNMSPEDSSIYLCSVEEVRGTEAFFGQGTRLTVV.

This clonotype has ten or more counts. The chain couples TRBV30 to TRBJ1-1; D unclear. The CDR3 is 11 amino acids. The germline V and J ends were trimmed by 5 bases and 3 bases, with 7 bases remaining between them. Per the germline V gene, CDR1 is GTSNPN and CDR2 is SVGIG (reference sequence). In nucleotides, the CDR3 is TGTGCCTGGGGGAGCGACACTGAAGCTTTCTTT. It translates to CAWGSDTEAFF.